A selection of T cell receptor beta chains follows, all from one sample in a study of T-cell reconstitution after alpha-beta-depleted transplantation in children. TCRdb re-called the PCR reads through MiXCR, storing one row per CDR3 protein. The sample shows approximately 1,000,000 distinct CDR3 sequences, roughly 29% of them seen only once. Sequenced here: PBMCs, mostly from graft donor cells, sampled 360 days after TCRalphabeta/CD19-depleted stem cell transplant. The receptor set was obtained from a boy in the first two years of life who had a stem cell transplant for SCID, so the T cells may come from the graft donor. Each CDR3 is given with its conserved first and last residue. A D gene is named only where the DNA matches it firmly. Clone size is shown for a subset of rows, as once, few, many or a class of expanded clone.

>TRBJ1-1|NA|TRBV20-1|NA
TGCAGTGCTGAGTACTCGGAGAACACTGAAGCTTTCTTT
CSAEYSENTEAFF
>TRBJ1-5|NA|TRBV12-3/TRBV12-4|few
TGTGCCAGCAGTACCACTGGGACCCAGCCCCAGCATTTT
CASSTTGTQPQHF
>TRBJ1-1|NA|TRBV29-1|few
TGCAGCGTTGGACGACTCCCGAACACTGAAGCTTTCTTT
CSVGRLPNTEAFF
>TRBJ1-1|NA|TRBV5-1|many
TGCGCCAGCAGCTTGGCAGGGGCGAACACTGAAGCTTTCTTT
CASSLAGANTEAFF
>TRBJ2-1|TRBD1|TRBV14|few
TGTGCCAGCGGGACAGGGTGGGTCTCCTACAATGAGCAGTTCTTC
CASGTGWVSYNEQFF
>TRBJ2-3|NA|TRBV7-9|few
TGTGCCAGCAGCTTAGCTGAGGGGCCCGCAGATACGCAGTATTTT
CASSLAEGPADTQYF
>TRBJ2-1|TRBD1|TRBV20-1|NA
TGCAGTGCTGGCCGGGACAGGGTCTCAAATGAGCAGTTCTTC
CSAGRDRVSNEQFF
>TRBJ2-7|NA|TRBV6-2/TRBV6-3|NA
TGTGCCAGCAGTTACTACAGCGTCACCTACGAGCAGTACTTC
CASSYYSVTYEQYF
>TRBJ2-1|TRBD2|TRBV9|NA
TGTGCCAGCAGTCCCCGAGGACTAGCGGGGATGGGGGAGCAGTTCTTC
CASSPRGLAGMGEQFF
>TRBJ2-3|TRBD1|TRBV5-1|NA
TGCGCCAGCAGCGCAGGGGACAGAGATACGCAGTATTTT
CASSAGDRDTQYF
>TRBJ2-3|TRBD2|TRBV4-3|NA
TGCGCCAGCAGCTCCGGGACTAGGGAAGATACGCAGTATTTT
CASSSGTREDTQYF
>TRBJ2-4|TRBD2|TRBV7-9|few
TGTGCCAGCAGCCACGGGGGACTAGTGGGGAAAAACATTCAGTACTTC
CASSHGGLVGKNIQYF
>TRBJ2-3|TRBD1|TRBV9|few
TGTGCCAGCAGCGCAGACAGGGGGCTGGTAGATACGCAGTATTTT
CASSADRGLVDTQYF
>TRBJ2-1|TRBD1|TRBV20-1|few
TGCAGTGCTAAACAGGGGGCGTTGAATGAGCAGTTCTTC
CSAKQGALNEQFF
>TRBJ1-5|NA|TRBV6-5|many
TGTGCCAGCCGAGGTTCCAATCAGCCCCAGCATTTT
CASRGSNQPQHF
>TRBJ2-7|TRBD1|TRBV12-3/TRBV12-4|NA
TGTGCCAGCAGACCCGGGACAGGGAGGTTATCCGAGCAGTACTTC
CASRPGTGRLSEQYF
>TRBJ1-6|NA|TRBV15|NA
TGTGCCACCAGCAGGGCCGTACAGAGGATGTATAATTCACCCCTCCACTTT
CATSRAVQRMYNSPLHF
>TRBJ2-7|TRBD1|TRBV5-1|NA
TGCGCCAGCGGGGACAGGGGGTCCCCCTACGAGCAGTACTTC
CASGDRGSPYEQYF
>TRBJ1-5|NA|TRBV24-1|NA
TGTGCCACCAGTGATTCTCGACGGGGGAATAGCAATCAGCCCCAGCATTTT
CATSDSRRGNSNQPQHF
>TRBJ1-1|NA|TRBV12-3/TRBV12-4|NA
TGTGCCAGCAGCAGGGACGGCTATCTGAACACTGAAGCTTTCTTT
CASSRDGYLNTEAFF
>TRBJ2-3|NA|TRBV18|NA
TGTGCCAGCTCACCCCTAGGAGAGAACACAGATACGCAGTATTTT
CASSPLGENTDTQYF
>TRBJ2-3|NA|TRBV29-1|few
TGCAGCGTCCCGCGGGTGGATACGCAGTATTTT
CSVPRVDTQYF
>TRBJ2-7|NA|TRBV25-1|NA
TGTGCCAGCAGTGCCCTGGAAGACTACGAGCAGTACTTC
CASSALEDYEQYF
>TRBJ2-1|NA|TRBV5-6|NA
TGTGCCAGCAGCTTGATGGGCAGGCCGGACGAGCAGTTCTTC
CASSLMGRPDEQFF
>TRBJ2-3|TRBD1|TRBV6-2/TRBV6-3|NA
TGTGCCAGCAGTCGACCGGGACAGAGTCAAGATACGCAGTATTTT
CASSRPGQSQDTQYF
>TRBJ1-2|NA|TRBV20-1|NA
TGCAGTGCCATAACAGGGCTCGATGGCTACACCTTC
CSAITGLDGYTF
>TRBJ2-1|NA|TRBV12-3/TRBV12-4|few
TGTGCCAGCAGTTTACGTTTCGCCTCTTCCCCGGGGAAAGGCAATGAGCAGTTCTTC
CASSLRFASSPGKGNEQFF
>TRBJ2-3|TRBD2|TRBV28|many
TGTGCCAGCAGTTTATGGAGCGGGAGGAGCACAGATACGCAGTATTTT
CASSLWSGRSTDTQYF